This is a list of T cell receptor beta chains from one sample in a study of T cell responses to AZD1222 COVID-19 vaccine. TCRdb's table, derived via immunoSEQ multiplex PCR, lists solely in-frame clones and lacks some. Here the sample spans around 35,000 clones, 65% to 90% being singletons. The input for sequencing was peripheral blood, taken 28 days after the second AZD1222 dose. The receptors stem from an adult who received the AZD1222 COVID-19 vaccine. Each CDR3 is given with its conserved first and last residue. The D gene is left open where the match is weak. Clone size is given for some rows only: seen once, a few or many times, or a class if the clone is expanded.

V	size	J	D	DNA	CDR3
TRBV19	-	TRBJ1-1	-	TGTGCCAGTAGCCCGGGACGGCCGAACACTGAAGCTTTCTTT	CASSPGRPNTEAFF
TRBV7-2	-	TRBJ1-5	TRBD1	TGTGCCAGCAGCTTCGGGACAGGGGGTCCCCAGCCCCAGCATTTT	CASSFGTGGPQPQHF
TRBV7-2	-	TRBJ1-1	-	TGTGCCAGCAGCTCCCAGGGTGGAATGAACACTGAAGCTTTCTTT	CASSSQGGMNTEAFF
TRBV7-2	-	TRBJ1-2	TRBD1	TGTGCCAGCAGTCTACAGGGGGTTGGGTATGGCTACACCTTC	CASSLQGVGYGYTF
TRBV6-2/TRBV6-3	once	TRBJ1-1	-	TGTGCCAGCAGCCACGGGACTGAAGCTTTCTTT	CASSHGTEAFF
TRBV4-2	-	TRBJ1-5	TRBD1	TGTGCCAGCAGCCAAGACAGGGGGCCTCAGCCCCAGCATTTT	CASSQDRGPQPQHF
TRBV6-1	-	TRBJ2-3	-	TGTGCCAGCAGTGAAGGCGGAGGGGGGCCAGATACGCAGTATTTT	CASSEGGGGPDTQYF
TRBV30	-	TRBJ2-5	-	TGTGCCTGGAGGGGAGGGGGAAGGGAGACCCAGTACTTC	CAWRGGGRETQYF
TRBV28	-	TRBJ2-1	TRBD2	TGTGCCAGCAGTTTTACAAGGACTAGCGGGAGGGGGACCTACAATGAGCAGTTCTTC	CASSFTRTSGRGTYNEQFF
TRBV5-1	-	TRBJ2-1	TRBD2	TGCGCCAGCAGCTACGGGGGACTAGCGGAGCGAGGTGAGCAGTTCTTC	CASSYGGLAERGEQFF
TRBV3-1/TRBV3-2	-	TRBJ2-7	-	TGTGCCAGCAGCCTCTCCAGAGCCTACGAGCAGTACTTC	CASSLSRAYEQYF
TRBV12-3/TRBV12-4	-	TRBJ1-2	-	TGTGCCAGCAGTAACAGGTTATACTATGGCTACACCTTC	CASSNRLYYGYTF
TRBV5-1	once	TRBJ1-1	-	TGCGCCAGCAGCTTGGGCTCCACTGGAAGCGCTGAAGCTTTCTTT	CASSLGSTGSAEAFF
TRBV2	-	TRBJ2-3	TRBD2	TGTGCCAGCAGTGAGGGACTAGCCAGAGATACGCAGTATTTT	CASSEGLARDTQYF
TRBV6-6	-	TRBJ1-5	-	TGTGCCAGCAGATTAGATAGCAATCAGCCCCAGCATTTT	CASRLDSNQPQHF
TRBV5-1	-	TRBJ2-7	TRBD2	TGCGCCAGCAGCCCGACTAGCGGGAGTTACGAGCAGTACTTC	CASSPTSGSYEQYF
TRBV2	-	TRBJ1-1	-	TGTGCCAGCAGTGAAGCGCGAGGACAGATGACCACTGAAGCTTTCTTT	CASSEARGQMTTEAFF
TRBV28	-	TRBJ2-7	-	TGTGCCAGCAGTTTATTGGCAGAGCAGTACTTC	CASSLLAEQYF
TRBV11-1	few	TRBJ2-7	-	TGTGCCAGCAGCTACGGACGGTCCTACGAGCAGTACTTC	CASSYGRSYEQYF
TRBV28	few	TRBJ2-5	-	TGTGCCAGCAGTCTTGGCCGGACCCAGTACTTC	CASSLGRTQYF
TRBV19	-	TRBJ1-5	TRBD1	TGTGCCAGTACCAAGGAAGGGACAGCTTTTTATAGCAATCAGCCCCAGCATTTT	CASTKEGTAFYSNQPQHF
TRBV2	few	TRBJ1-1	TRBD1	TGTGCCAGCAGGCCGACAGGGAGCACTGAAGCTTTCTTT	CASRPTGSTEAFF
TRBV7-7	-	TRBJ2-7	-	TGTGCCAGCAGCTATCTGACCGGACCCGACTACGAGCAGTACTTC	CASSYLTGPDYEQYF
TRBV4-1	-	TRBJ2-1	TRBD2	TGCGCCAGCAGCCGGACTAGCGGGGACTACAATGAGCAGTTCTTC	CASSRTSGDYNEQFF
TRBV9	-	TRBJ2-7	TRBD1	TGTGCCAGCAGCGTAGGGGGACAGGCGACTTACGAGCAGTACTTC	CASSVGGQATYEQYF
TRBV19	-	TRBJ2-2	-	TGTGCCAGTTTACAGGGGGGGGACACCGGGGAGCTGTTTTTT	CASLQGGDTGELFF
TRBV5-1	once	TRBJ1-2	TRBD1	TGCGCCAGCAGCTTGTACGGGACAGACGGTGGCTACACCTTC	CASSLYGTDGGYTF
TRBV19	once	TRBJ1-5	TRBD1	TGTGCCAGTAGTATCAGGGGGGGCGCCAACCCCAATCAGCCCCAGCATTTT	CASSIRGGANPNQPQHF
TRBV19	-	TRBJ2-3	TRBD2	TGTGCCAGTCTAGCGGGAGGCACAGATACGCAGTATTTT	CASLAGGTDTQYF
TRBV11-2	-	TRBJ2-5	-	TGTGCCAGCAGCTTAGTAGGTGGACAGCGACAAGAGACCCAGTACTTC	CASSLVGGQRQETQYF
TRBV5-6	-	TRBJ1-2	-	TGTGCCAGCAGCCTCGGGGCAGGTGGCTACACCTTC	CASSLGAGGYTF
TRBV2	-	TRBJ1-5	-	TGTGCCAGCAGTGTTGACAGGTATAGCAATCAGCCCCAGCATTTT	CASSVDRYSNQPQHF
TRBV28	-	TRBJ2-7	-	TGTGCCAGCACCTCCCAGGGTCCCAAAGGGAGCGAGCAGTACTTC	CASTSQGPKGSEQYF
TRBV27	-	TRBJ1-1	-	TGTGCCAGCAGTCTCCGGGGGGGGTCGGGGACTGAAGCTTTCTTT	CASSLRGGSGTEAFF
TRBV7-9	-	TRBJ1-1	-	TGTGCCAGCAGCTTAGTTGGGCACACTGAAGCTTTCTTT	CASSLVGHTEAFF
TRBV19	-	TRBJ1-5	-	TGTGCCAGTAGCCAACAGGCCTCTATCCCCCAGCATTTT	CASSQQASIPQHF
TRBV3-1/TRBV3-2	-	TRBJ2-5	-	TGTGCCAGCAGCCCCCCCCAAGGGCCCTTGGGAGACCAGTACTTC	CASSPPQGPLGDQYF
TRBV7-8	-	TRBJ1-2	TRBD1	TGTGCCAGCACCCCCCCGGGGACAGGGAGCGGCTACACCTTC	CASTPPGTGSGYTF
TRBV5-6	few	TRBJ1-2	-	TGTGCCAGCCTCCCCTATAGGGGAAACCCTAACTATGGCTACACCTTC	CASLPYRGNPNYGYTF